The source of this TCR beta chain is a study of T cells in Graves' hyperthyroidism and ophthalmopathy. Study-wide results and limits: The blood repertoire included most of the expanded thyroid clonotypes above 0.001. The model identified upcoming ophthalmopathy a median 6.5 months ahead of onset.

TCR beta CDR3 region amplification was performed from RNA transcripts. HTBI primers were used for first-round RT-PCR of the TCR CDR3. One entry per CDR3 protein results from TCRdb running MiXCR on the multiplex PCR reads. The sample carries some 600,000 distinct CDR3 sequences, approximately 13% recorded once. Clinicians diagnosed patients from clinical symptoms, serum thyroxine and TRAb, thyroid ultrasound and orbital computed tomography. Sampled blood dates from first hyperthyroidism diagnosis, and it precedes any ophthalmopathy symptoms. This clonotype showed up many times. Its antigen is unidentified. V lost 6 bases and J lost 8, with 17 bases in between. The CDR3 runs to 14 residues. CDR1 and CDR2 (germline): SNHLY, FYNNEI.

The rearrangement links TRBV2 to TRBJ2-1; D possibly uses TRBD1 or TRBD2 (5 bases each). The sequence came from a woman aged 25 to 39 with Graves' hyperthyroidism that later progressed to Graves' ophthalmopathy. The sequenced sample consisted of blood. CDR3 coding DNA: TGTGCCAGCAGCTGGCCACGGGAAGGGGATGAGCAGTTCTTC. Residues: CASSWPREGDEQFF.